The 27 T cell receptor beta chains reported below all come from one sample, sequenced in a study of radiotherapy plus CTLA-4 blockade in lung cancer. The repertoire was sequenced with immunoSEQ multiplex PCR; TCRdb's copy has only in-frame clones and lacks some. The sample includes 24,000 or so clones, about two thirds of them seen just once. The material was peripheral blood, obtained from a patient treated with radiotherapy plus ipilimumab. These receptors originate from a human donor with non-small cell lung cancer whose response to radiotherapy plus ipilimumab could not be evaluated.

The chain uses TRBV11-2 and TRBJ2-7; a possible D gene is TRBD2 (5 bases). Germline V CDR1 and CDR2: SGHAT, FQNNGV. The CDR3 loop spans 13 amino acids. Trimming took 3 bases from V and 2 from J, leaving 8 bases between them. The CDR3 DNA reads TGTGCCAGCAGCTTCGCCGGGACCTACGAGCAGTACTTC. Translated, it gives CASSFAGTYEQYF.

The rearrangement joins TRBV15 to TRBJ2-1; possible D gene TRBD1, 6 bases. This CDR3 comprises 16 residues. Trimming left V 0 bases short and J 5 bases short, with 14 bases between. The germline gives CDR1 LNHNV, CDR2 YYDKDF (reference sequence). The CDR3 region is CATSRERGEGDNEQFF. The CDR3 nucleotides are TGTGCCACCAGCAGAGAAAGAGGTGAGGGGGACAATGAGCAGTTCTTC. Variable domain in full (rest from reference TRBV15 and TRBJ2-1): DAMVIQNPRYQVTQFGKPVTLSCSQTLNHNVMYWYQQKSSQAPKLLFHYYDKDFNNEADTPDNFQSRRPNTSFCFLDIRSPGLGDTAMYLCATSRERGEGDNEQFFGPGTRLTVL.

The CDR3 loop is CASSYRTGGSEQYF. The CDR3 nucleotides read TGTGCCAGCAGTTATAGGACAGGGGGTTCCGAGCAGTACTTC. The genes are TRBV6-5 and TRBJ2-7; 10 bases are a match to TRBD1. In germline, CDR1 is MNHEY, CDR2 SVGAGI. The CDR3 length is 14 residues. V gave up 3 bases and J gave up 6 bases; unmatched junction bases: 5.

This chain joins TRBV27 and TRBJ1-2, with TRBD1 as a possible D gene (6 bases). The germline V gene encodes CDR1 MNHEY and CDR2 SMNVEV (reference sequence). This CDR3 is built from 13 residues. V was clipped by 7 bases and J by 7 bases, with 16 bases between them. The CDR3 sequence: CASKPGVGSGYTF. The CDR3 coding sequence is TGTGCCAGCAAGCCAGGGGTGGGGTCTGGCTACACCTTC.

The rearrangement joins TRBV28 to TRBJ1-2, with D possibly TRBD1 on 5 matching bases. Looked up from germline, CDR1 is MDHEN and CDR2 is SYDVKM. The CDR3 totals 13 residues. The V and J ends lost 8 bases and 2 bases respectively, with 12 bases between them. The CDR3 protein is CASGGALNYGYTF. The CDR3 DNA reads as TGTGCCAGCGGCGGGGCTCTCAACTATGGCTACACCTTC.

J is TRBJ2-7 and V is TRBV5-1; D perhaps matches TRBD1 (5 bases). This CDR3 has 14 residues. V dropped 4 bases and J dropped 3 bases, with 14 bases sitting between them. Per germline, CDR1 SGHRS and CDR2 YFSETQ. The DNA of the CDR3 is TGCGCCAGCAGCCAAACTCCAGGGAACTACGAGCAGTACTTC. This sequence encodes CASSQTPGNYEQYF.

The chain combines TRBV6-1 with TRBJ2-5; weak D call: TRBD1 (5 bases). CDR3 length equals 13 residues. Germline V gives CDR1 MNHNS, CDR2 SASEGT. The V gene lost 6 bases and the J gene lost 2 bases, with 10 bases spanning the gap. CDR3 region: CASRKGIQETQYF. Written as DNA, the CDR3 is TGTGCCAGCAGGAAGGGGATACAAGAGACCCAGTACTTC.

There are a few counts of this clone. The genes are TRBV19 and TRBJ2-7; 8 bases map to TRBD2. The CDR3 is 15 residues long. Germline V CDR1 and CDR2: LNHDA, SQIVND (reference sequence). The V gene end was trimmed by 5 bases and the J gene end by 6 bases; junction bases not matched to a gene: 12. In DNA form, the CDR3 reads TGTGCCAGTAGTCCGACCGGGGGCGGGAGGTTCGAGCAGTACTTC. Translation: CASSPTGGGRFEQYF.

The CDR3 is CASSKDRGGIYNEQFF. CDR3 sequence (DNA): TGCGCCAGCAGTAAGGACAGGGGAGGAATATACAATGAGCAGTTCTTC. The V and J genes are TRBV10-1 and TRBJ2-1, with 9 bases lining up with TRBD1. J was trimmed by 4 bases and V by 5 bases; bases with no gene match: 9. This CDR3 region has 16 residues. Germline V gives CDR1 WNHNN, CDR2 SYGVQD (reference sequence).

V is TRBV5-5 and J is TRBJ1-1; no firm D call. The CDR3 has 12 residues. Germline CDR1 reads SGHKS; CDR2 reads YYEKEE (reference sequence). The V end lost 4 bases, the J end lost 4 bases, and 8 bases lay between the germline ends. CDR3: CASSLALTEAFF. The CDR3 nucleotides are TGTGCCAGCAGCCTGGCCCTCACTGAAGCTTTCTTT.

This chain uses TRBV30 with TRBJ1-4, with no clear D. V was cut by 4 bases and J by 0 bases, with 12 bases left in between. CDR3 length: 15 amino acids. Germline V gene lookup returns CDR1 GTSNPN and CDR2 SVGIG (reference sequence). The CDR3 bases are TGTGCCTGGATCGATGGGCAGACAACTAATGAAAAACTGTTTTTT. Translation: CAWIDGQTTNEKLFF.

V gene TRBV7-2 combines with J gene TRBJ1-5; possibly TRBD1 for D (6 bases). Trimming stripped 1 base from V and 0 bases from J, with 10 bases between. Germline V lookup: CDR1 SGHTA, CDR2 FQGNSA. This CDR3 spans 16 amino acids. This CDR3 reads CASSLDPGASNQPQHF. The DNA of the CDR3 is TGTGCCAGCAGCTTAGATCCAGGGGCTAGCAATCAGCCCCAGCATTTT.

V gene TRBV9 combines with J gene TRBJ2-1, with a tentative D call TRBD2 (5 bases). This CDR3 is 13 amino acids long. CDR1 and CDR2 (germline): SGDLS, YYNGEE. V was clipped by 0 bases and J by 6 bases, with 7 bases between them. The CDR3 protein is CASSVADSNEQFF. The CDR3 DNA reads as TGTGCCAGCAGCGTAGCGGACTCCAATGAGCAGTTCTTC.

The chain uses TRBV19 and TRBJ2-2; TRBD1 aligns across 7 bases. The CDR3 runs 15 residues. Germline trimming cut 6 bases from V and 0 bases from J; bases unmatched to any gene: 4. Germline CDR1 LNHDA, CDR2 SQIVND (reference sequence). This CDR3 is CASRRDSANTGELFF. In nucleotides, the CDR3 is TGTGCCAGTAGGAGGGACAGCGCGAACACCGGGGAGCTGTTTTTT.

This clone has a single count. The V gene is TRBV7-9, the J gene TRBJ2-1, with 14 bases that match TRBD2. The CDR3 has 17 amino acids. The germline gives CDR1 SEHNR, CDR2 FQNEAQ (reference sequence). J lost 8 bases, V lost 1 base, and 7 bases had no gene match. This chain's CDR3 is CASSLGLAGGGLDEQFF. CDR3 bases: TGTGCCAGCAGCTTAGGACTAGCGGGAGGGGGATTGGATGAGCAGTTCTTC.

In regard to this clone: Compared with germline, one end of the junction differs, possibly owing to a read error. The chain employs TRBV2 and TRBJ2-7; 7 bases are shared with TRBD1. Germline values: CDR1 SNHLY, CDR2 FYNNEI. The CDR3 has 13 residues. CDR3 DNA sequence: TGTGCCAGCAGTCTGACAGGGTCCTCCGAGCAGTACTTC. It yields the protein CASSLTGSSEQYF.

The genes are TRBV7-9 and TRBJ1-1; TRBD1 is a possible D gene (6 bases). Trimming shortened V by 1 base and J by 5 bases, and 17 bases separated the two germline ends. The CDR3 runs 16 residues. In germline, CDR1 is SEHNR, CDR2 FQNEAQ (reference sequence). Here the CDR3 DNA reads TGTGCCAGCAGCTTAGTTTCGGTTCACAGGGTTACTGAAGCTTTCTTT. Translating gives CASSLVSVHRVTEAFF.

The V gene is TRBV7-2, the J gene TRBJ1-4, with unresolved D. Trimming left V 1 base short and J 4 bases short, with 10 bases between. CDR3 length: 15 amino acids. Germline CDR1 SGHTA, CDR2 FQGNSA. This CDR3 is CASSLGSRLNEKLFF. The CDR3, as DNA: TGTGCCAGCAGCTTAGGTTCCCGTCTTAATGAAAAACTGTTTTTT.

This chain uses TRBV27 with TRBJ1-1; 10 nucleotides match TRBD1. Germline lookup yields CDR1 MNHEY and CDR2 SMNVEV (reference sequence). Trimming cost V 6 bases and J 0 bases; bases outside gene matches: 4. The CDR3 covers 15 residues. The CDR3 DNA reads as TGTGCCAGCAGACTGACAGGGGGCATGAACACTGAAGCTTTCTTT. Translating it yields CASRLTGGMNTEAFF.

This rearrangement joins TRBV19 to TRBJ2-5; 8 nucleotides align to TRBD1. The J call is uncertain, as TRBJ2-7 better fits the DNA end. The CDR3 is made up of 14 amino acids. The germline CDR1 and CDR2 sequences are LNHDA and SQIVND (reference sequence). The CDR3 loop is CASSLTGGTYEQYF. DNA of the CDR3: TGTGCCAGTAGTTTAACAGGGGGAACCTACGAGCAGTACTTC.

J is TRBJ2-7 and V is TRBV7-8; 11 positions match TRBD2. With V trimmed by 6 bases and J by 4 bases, 8 bases remained unmatched. The CDR3 runs to 15 residues. Germline-derived CDR1 and CDR2 are SGHVS and FQNEAQ. CDR3 protein: CASRPTGTSGYEQYF. CDR3 nucleotides: TGTGCCAGCAGGCCTACCGGGACTAGCGGATACGAGCAGTACTTC.

The chain uses TRBV18 and TRBJ2-7; no reliable D call. Trimming stripped 3 bases from V and 6 bases from J, with 6 bases between. CDR3 length equals 11 residues. From germline, CDR1 is KGHSH and CDR2 LQKENI. The CDR3 DNA reads as TGTGCCAGCTCACCGGCGGCCGAGCAGTACTTC. Residues: CASSPAAEQYF.

This sequence joins TRBV5-6 and TRBJ1-4; D may be TRBD1 (5 bases). Trimming removed 2 bases at V and 0 bases at J, with 5 bases between. Germline V gene sequence: CDR1 SGHDT, CDR2 YYEEEE. The CDR3 spans 14 residues. The CDR3 sequence: CASSFRATNEKLFF. Here the CDR3 DNA reads TGTGCCAGCAGCTTCAGGGCAACTAATGAAAAACTGTTTTTT.

The V and J genes are TRBV9 and TRBJ2-7; 16 nucleotides line up with TRBD2. Germline V gene sequence: CDR1 SGDLS, CDR2 YYNGEE. The ends lost 6 bases at V and 2 bases at J; junction bases unmatched: 8. This CDR3 spans 17 amino acids. CDR3 residues: CASTPGLAGGPAYEQYF. CDR3 nucleotides: TGTGCCAGCACCCCGGGACTAGCGGGAGGGCCCGCCTACGAGCAGTACTTC.

This chain connects TRBV5-4 to TRBJ2-5; the D gene is possibly TRBD2 (6 bases). The V end was cut by 0 bases, the J end by 5 bases, with 20 bases between. The germline V gene has CDR1 SGHNT and CDR2 YYREEE (reference sequence). This CDR3 is 17 amino acids long. DNA of the CDR3: TGTGCCAGCAGCTTGGCCTCTGCGGGAATCCCTGGGGAGACCCAGTACTTC. Its translation is CASSLASAGIPGETQYF.

V and J are TRBV2 and TRBJ1-6; D remains ambiguous. The germline V and J ends were trimmed by 5 bases and 7 bases, with 9 bases remaining between them. This CDR3 has 13 amino acids. Germline V gene data show CDR1 as SNHLY and CDR2 as FYNNEI. CDR3 coding DNA: TGTGCCAGCAGTCGGGAGGTAAATTCACCCCTCCACTTT. This gives the protein CASSREVNSPLHF.

The V and J genes are TRBV12-5 and TRBJ2-3; 8 bases map to TRBD2. This CDR3 comprises 15 residues. CDR1 and CDR2 from the germline V gene are LGHNT and FRNRAP. V shed 3 bases, J shed 4 bases, and the junction held 6 bases outside the gene matches. The CDR3 here is CASGFDGRGADTQYF. The CDR3 nucleotides are TGTGCTAGTGGTTTTGACGGGAGGGGTGCAGATACGCAGTATTTT.